The 15 T cell receptor beta chains in this list originate from one sample, sequenced in a study of OX40 agonist ivuxolimab in advanced cancers. Receptor amplification or capture employed the immunoSEQ multiplex PCR assay. TCRdb mirrors the immuneACCESS table, restricted to in-frame sequences. Some clones are absent from its copies; in checked studies, under half trace to an unresolved V gene, and the reason for the others is unknown. This sample has fewer than 40,000 clones in its table, and more than 70% of those were observed once. About 8.8% of the sample is in the top ten clones. Sample: CD4+ or CD8+ T cells sorted from blood, taken in a trial of the OX40 agonist ivuxolimab. Receptors originate from an adult with an advanced solid tumor such as melanoma, head and neck, liver or kidney cancer.

This clone was seen more than once but under ten times. The V gene is TRBV7-9, the J gene TRBJ1-1; D perhaps matches TRBD1 (5 bases). Looked up from germline, CDR1 is SEHNR and CDR2 is FQNEAQ (reference sequence). The germline V and J ends were trimmed by 2 bases and 2 bases, with 9 bases remaining between them. The CDR3 is made up of 14 amino acids. CDR3 coding DNA: TGTGCCAGCAGCTTAACGGGGGGTAACACTGAAGCTTTCTTT. Protein product: CASSLTGGNTEAFF. Full variable domain (missing parts from reference TRBV7-9 and TRBJ1-1): DTGVSQNPRHKITKRGQNVTFRCDPISEHNRLYWYRQTLGQGPEFLTYFQNEAQLEKSRLLSDRFSAERPKGSFSTLEIQRTEQGDSAMYLCASSLTGGNTEAFFGQGTRLTVV.

CDR3 coding DNA: TGTGCCAGCAGCTACAGGGCCCCCGACTCTGGAAACACCATATATTTT. This translates into CASSYRAPDSGNTIYF. V and J are TRBV5-8 and TRBJ1-3, with a possible D match to TRBD1 (6 bases). Germline V gene sequence: CDR1 SGHTS, CDR2 YDEGEE. The CDR3 has 16 residues. The V and J ends lost 3 bases and 0 bases respectively, with 13 bases between them.

The chain combines TRBV2 with TRBJ1-6, with a possible D match to TRBD1 (6 bases). CDR1 is SNHLY and CDR2 is FYNNEI in the germline V gene. V shed 7 bases and J shed 8 bases, with 12 bases lying between them. There are 13 residues in the CDR3. CDR3 residues: CASTPGGDSPLHF. CDR3 nucleotide sequence: TGTGCCAGCACTCCGGGGGGCGATTCACCCCTCCACTTT.

The CDR3 is CASSPGWEDTQYF. DNA of the CDR3: TGTGCCAGCAGCCCCGGGTGGGAGGATACGCAGTATTTT. The chain couples TRBV11-1 to TRBJ2-3, with D possibly matching TRBD2 (5 bases). This CDR3 spans 13 amino acids. V dropped 5 bases and J dropped 6 bases, with 12 bases sitting between them. The germline CDR1 and CDR2 sequences are SGHAT and FQDESV (reference sequence).

The chain joins TRBV7-9 to TRBJ2-1; 7 bases line up with TRBD2. With V trimmed by 5 bases and J by 0 bases, 7 bases remained unmatched. The germline CDR1 and CDR2 sequences are SEHNR and FQNEAQ (reference sequence). The CDR3 sequence is 16 residues long. The CDR3: CASSTSSGSSYNEQFF. The CDR3 DNA sequence: TGTGCCAGCAGCACATCTAGCGGTAGCTCCTACAATGAGCAGTTCTTC.

The chain couples TRBV14 to TRBJ2-7; a possible D gene is TRBD2 (5 bases). Germline loops: CDR1 SGHDN, CDR2 FVKESK. Trimming stripped 1 base from V and 3 bases from J, with 13 bases between. The CDR3 length is 15 residues. As DNA, the CDR3 is TGTGCCAGCAGCCAAGTAGCGTCTAGTTTCTACGAGCAGTACTTC. Its protein is CASSQVASSFYEQYF.

This clone has a handful of counts. The genes are TRBV15 and TRBJ1-3; no definite D call. Trimming left V 5 bases short and J 0 bases short, with 14 bases between. Germline lookup yields CDR1 LNHNV and CDR2 YYDKDF (reference sequence). This CDR3 has 16 residues. The CDR3 coding sequence is TGTGCCACCAGCCCGAAGGCGGCTCACTCTGGAAACACCATATATTTT. It encodes CATSPKAAHSGNTIYF.

This clone was observed once. The chain joins TRBV4-2 to TRBJ2-7; the match to TRBD2 covers 13 bases. CDR1 LGHNA and CDR2 YNFKEQ come from the germline V gene. This CDR3 contains 16 residues. J was trimmed by 6 bases and V by 2 bases; bases with no gene match: 7. Written as DNA, the CDR3 is TGTGCCAGCAGCCAACCCGCCGGACTAGCGGGAGCCGAGCAGTACTTC. Its protein is CASSQPAGLAGAEQYF.

This sequence joins TRBV27 and TRBJ2-2; D remains ambiguous. Trimming shortened V by 5 bases and J by 4 bases, and 8 bases separated the two germline ends. This CDR3 contains 13 residues. Germline V CDR1 and CDR2: MNHEY, SMNVEV (reference sequence). The CDR3: CASSQRTTGELFF. For the CDR3, the DNA is TGTGCCAGCAGTCAACGGACCACCGGGGAGCTGTTTTTT.

The chain uses TRBV30 and TRBJ1-2; D unresolved. Germline V CDR1 and CDR2: GTSNPN, SVGIG (reference sequence). The CDR3 has 11 residues. V lost 5 bases, J lost 4 bases, and 8 bases lay in between. The DNA of the CDR3 is TGTGCCTGGGAGAGGTTCTATGGCTACACCTTC. Translated, it gives CAWERFYGYTF.

The V gene is TRBV19, the J gene TRBJ1-2; a weak D match, TRBD1 (6 bases). V was shortened by 5 bases and J by 8 bases, with 18 bases between the two germline ends. The CDR3 spans 14 residues. Germline CDR1 is LNHDA and CDR2 is SQIVND (reference sequence). The CDR3 spells CASSYRYGGRGYTF. CDR3 sequence (DNA): TGTGCCAGTAGTTATAGATACGGGGGGCGCGGCTACACCTTC.

Concerning this clone itself: The same CDR3 is also encoded by other DNA sequences in this sample. The chain uses TRBV7-6 and TRBJ2-5; D is unresolved. The CDR3 totals 12 residues. Trimming took off 5 bases at V and 5 bases at J, with 9 bases between the two ends. In germline, CDR1 is SGHVS, CDR2 FNYEAQ. This CDR3 reads CASSPSGETQYF. The CDR3 DNA reads TGTGCCAGCAGCCCCTCGGGTGAGACCCAGTACTTC.

This chain uses TRBV7-9 with TRBJ1-2; D remains ambiguous. Trimming pared 5 bases from V and 5 bases from J, leaving 12 bases between. The CDR3 spans 13 residues. Germline V gene data show CDR1 as SEHNR and CDR2 as FQNEAQ (reference sequence). Here the CDR3 DNA reads TGTGCCAGCAGCCATGATAAGTATTATGGCTACACCTTC. Translated: CASSHDKYYGYTF. The full variable domain, in which reference TRBV7-9 and TRBJ1-2 provide the parts outside the CDR3, is DTGVSQNPRHKITKRGQNVTFRCDPISEHNRLYWYRQTLGQGPEFLTYFQNEAQLEKSRLLSDRFSAERPKGSFSTLEIQRTEQGDSAMYLCASSHDKYYGYTFGSGTRLTVV.

The chain employs TRBV5-4 and TRBJ2-7; TRBD2 aligns across 13 bases. The CDR3 covers 16 residues. Germline V gene lookup returns CDR1 SGHNT and CDR2 YYREEE (reference sequence). V lost 3 bases, J lost 7 bases, and 10 bases stayed unmatched. As DNA, the CDR3 is TGTGCCAGCAGCTACCCACTAGCGGGAGGGCCCCGGGAGCAGTACTTC. Encoded protein: CASSYPLAGGPREQYF.

The J gene is TRBJ2-3, the V gene TRBV6-5, with D possibly matching TRBD2 (5 bases). V was cut by 5 bases and J by 4 bases, with 10 bases left in between. CDR1 MNHEY and CDR2 SVGAGI come from the germline V gene. The CDR3 totals 13 residues. The CDR3 nucleotides are TGTGCCAGCAGTGCGAGGGAGTCAGATACGCAGTATTTT. Amino acid sequence: CASSARESDTQYF.